Given below is one T cell receptor beta chain in context. This clonotype was seen at least ten times. The clone's antigen remains unknown. The sample holds no much larger clone one base away, and base qualities are not on file. This specimen belongs to a study of CD8+CD57+ T cells in acquired aplastic anemia (dated by TCRdb to 2016 to 2018). General notes on the study: DNA extracted from sorted CD4+ and CD8+ cells had a mean of around 3 ug, with a range of roughly 0.19 to 27.4 ug. A CD8+CD57+ expansion meant a frequency higher than the mean frequency seen in healthy subjects.

Profiling of TCR beta VDJ combinations and CDR3 sequences used genomic DNA as the template. An Illumina HiSeq 2000 was used for TCR repertoire sequencing. Concerning the study's data processing: Repertoire assessment relied on Simpson's diversity index, CDR3 size and DJ length profiles, and TRBV/TRBJ rearrangement plots. Whichever DNA sequence was most abundant in the deep sequencing data was defined as the immunodominant clone. CDR3 amino acid sequences were checked for sharing across subjects and were also compared against the VDJdb database and published repertoires. TCRdb applied fastp at Q25 and MiXCR to the public reads, then kept only in-frame beta chains. Each entry is one CDR3 protein sequence, shown with its most common DNA and genes. TCRdb's processing, not the authors', yielded these V and J calls. This sample has more than 150,000 distinct CDR3 sequences in its table, and under 50% of those were observed once. The ten largest clones add up to about 2% of the sample.

Flow cytometry had shown CD8+CD57+ cell expansion in the patients selected for sequencing. Severe acquired aplastic anemia was diagnosed in all patients according to International Study of Aplastic Anemia and Agranulocytosis and Camitta criteria. At the time blood was sampled, none of the patients had received any therapy. In this study, sorted CD4+ and CD8+ T cells from the blood of healthy subjects and of severe aplastic anemia patients had their TCR repertoires deep-sequenced. Patients were enrolled under clinicaltrials.gov protocols 00001620, 01623167, 00001397, 00071045, 00081523 and 00961064 in the USA. Ficoll-Paque density gradient centrifugation was used to isolate peripheral blood mononuclear cells. Before DNA extraction, CD4+ and CD8+ T cells were sorted by FACS or by magnetic beads. As encoded in the germline V gene, CDR1 is SGHAT while CDR2 is FQNNGV. From cysteine to phenylalanine, the CDR3 is 14 amino acids long. This entry keeps only the CDR3 DNA: 42 bases, framed from base 1. The junction shows trimming of 1 base on V and 5 bases on J, plus 12 bases between the germline ends.

Overall study outcomes, separate from this receptor: Twenty-nine CD8+ CDR3 sequences were found to be shared between patients and controls, but these sequences appeared to be highly expressed in patients and within the immunodominant clones of the patients. CD8+ Simpson's diversity did not differ significantly between patients and healthy controls (P=0.060).

The chain employs TRBV11-2 and TRBJ2-7; the D segment could be TRBD2, given 5 matching bases. This sequence was found in a human donor with aplastic anemia. Sequenced input: sorted CD4+, CD8+, or CD8+CD57+ T cells (not recorded which) from PBMCs. In nucleotide form, the sequence is TGTGCCAGCAGCTTAGTCGGGGTGAGGGACGAGCAGTACTTC. This encodes CASSLVGVRDEQYF.